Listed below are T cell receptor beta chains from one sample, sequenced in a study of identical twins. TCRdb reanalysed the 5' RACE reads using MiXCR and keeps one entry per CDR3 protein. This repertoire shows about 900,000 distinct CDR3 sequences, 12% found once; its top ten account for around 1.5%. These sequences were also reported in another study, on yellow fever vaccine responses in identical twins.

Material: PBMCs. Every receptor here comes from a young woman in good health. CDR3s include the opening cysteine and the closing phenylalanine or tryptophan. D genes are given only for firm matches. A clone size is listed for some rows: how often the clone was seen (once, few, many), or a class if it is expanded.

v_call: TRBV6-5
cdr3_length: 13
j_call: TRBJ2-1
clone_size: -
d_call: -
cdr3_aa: CASSYTGLNEQFF
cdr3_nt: TGTGCCAGCAGTTACACAGGGTTGAATGAGCAGTTCTTC

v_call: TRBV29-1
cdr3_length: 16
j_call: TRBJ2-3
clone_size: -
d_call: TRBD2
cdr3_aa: CSVLGGLREATDTQYF
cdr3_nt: TGCAGCGTCCTAGGTGGGTTACGGGAGGCCACAGATACGCAGTATTTT

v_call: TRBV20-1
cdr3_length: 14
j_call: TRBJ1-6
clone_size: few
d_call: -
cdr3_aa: CSAFTAGDNSPLHF
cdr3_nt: TGCAGTGCCTTCACCGCAGGGGACAATTCACCCCTCCACTTT

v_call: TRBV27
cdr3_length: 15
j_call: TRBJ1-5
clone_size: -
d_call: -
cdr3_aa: CASDTTGAGNQPQHF
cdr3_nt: TGTGCCAGCGATACTACTGGGGCAGGCAATCAGCCCCAGCATTTT

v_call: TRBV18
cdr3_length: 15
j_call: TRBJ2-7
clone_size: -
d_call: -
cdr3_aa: CASSPAASPPYEQYF
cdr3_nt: TGTGCCAGCTCACCGGCCGCTAGCCCGCCCTACGAGCAGTACTTC

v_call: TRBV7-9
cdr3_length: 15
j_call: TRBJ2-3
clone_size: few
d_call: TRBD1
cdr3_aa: CASSLRDSITDTQYF
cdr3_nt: TGTGCCAGCAGCTTAAGGGACAGCATCACAGATACGCAGTATTTT

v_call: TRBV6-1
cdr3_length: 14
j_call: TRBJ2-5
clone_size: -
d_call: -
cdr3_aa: CASSEVGRLRTQYF
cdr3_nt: TGTGCCAGCAGTGAAGTTGGCCGGTTGCGGACCCAGTACTTC

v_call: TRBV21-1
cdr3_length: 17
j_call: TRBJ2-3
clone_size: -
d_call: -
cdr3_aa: CASSPWGTPRSTDTQYF
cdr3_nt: TGTGCCAGCAGCCCATGGGGGACACCTCGAAGCACAGATACGCAGTATTTT

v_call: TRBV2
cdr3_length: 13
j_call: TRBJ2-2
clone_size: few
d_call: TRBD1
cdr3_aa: CAGGTGSTGELFF
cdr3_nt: TGTGCCGGAGGGACAGGGAGCACCGGGGAGCTGTTTTTT

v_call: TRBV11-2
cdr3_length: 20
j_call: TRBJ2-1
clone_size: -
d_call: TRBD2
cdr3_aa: CASSLNLAGLRDTSYNEQFF
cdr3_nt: TGTGCCAGCAGCCTCAACTTAGCGGGGCTAAGGGATACGTCCTACAATGAGCAGTTCTTC

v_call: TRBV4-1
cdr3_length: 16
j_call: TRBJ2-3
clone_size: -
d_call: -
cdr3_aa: CASSQSLVRHTDTQYF
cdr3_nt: TGCGCCAGCAGCCAGTCACTAGTCAGGCACACAGATACGCAGTATTTT

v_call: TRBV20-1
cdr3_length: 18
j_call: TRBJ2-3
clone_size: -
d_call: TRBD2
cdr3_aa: CSARGPSSSGGRPDTQYF
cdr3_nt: TGCAGTGCTAGAGGGCCCTCCTCTAGCGGGGGCCGCCCAGATACGCAGTATTTT

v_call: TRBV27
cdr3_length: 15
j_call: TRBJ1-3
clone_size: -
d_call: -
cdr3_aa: CASSLVPGSENTIYF
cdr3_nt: TGTGCCAGCAGTCTAGTTCCGGGCTCTGAAAACACCATATATTTT

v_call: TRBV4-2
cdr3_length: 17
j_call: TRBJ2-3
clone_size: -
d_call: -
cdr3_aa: CASSQDREVASTDTQYF
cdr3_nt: TGTGCCAGCAGCCAAGATCGCGAGGTGGCTAGCACAGATACGCAGTATTTT

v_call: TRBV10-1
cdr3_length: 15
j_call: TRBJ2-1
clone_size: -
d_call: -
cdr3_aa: CATSHSRNRLNEQFF
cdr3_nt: TGCGCCACTTCTCACTCAAGGAACCGTTTGAATGAGCAGTTCTTC

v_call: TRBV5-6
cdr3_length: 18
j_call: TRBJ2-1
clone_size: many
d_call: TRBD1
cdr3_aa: CASSLGGDRALFYNEQFF
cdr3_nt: TGTGCCAGCAGCTTGGGAGGTGACAGGGCTCTCTTCTACAATGAGCAGTTCTTC

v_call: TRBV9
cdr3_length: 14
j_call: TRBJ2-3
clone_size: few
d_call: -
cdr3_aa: CASSVGQYTDTQYF
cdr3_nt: TGTGCCAGCAGCGTGGGCCAGTACACAGATACGCAGTATTTT

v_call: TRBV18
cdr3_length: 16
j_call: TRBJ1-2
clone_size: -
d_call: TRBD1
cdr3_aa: CASSPNLDRAGGGYTF
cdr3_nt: TGTGCCAGCTCACCAAATCTTGACAGGGCAGGTGGTGGCTACACCTTC

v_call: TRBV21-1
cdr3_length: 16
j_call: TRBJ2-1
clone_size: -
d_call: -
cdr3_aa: CASRNFGGGNYNEQFF
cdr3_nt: -

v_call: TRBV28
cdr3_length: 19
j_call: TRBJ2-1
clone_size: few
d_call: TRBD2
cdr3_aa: CASSSGWASGYVSYNEQFF
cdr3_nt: TGTGCCAGCAGTTCCGGGTGGGCTAGCGGGTACGTTTCCTACAATGAGCAGTTCTTC

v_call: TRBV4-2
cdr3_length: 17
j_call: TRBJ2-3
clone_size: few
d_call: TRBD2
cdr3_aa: CASSPNGLANDTDTQYF
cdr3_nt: TGTGCCAGCAGCCCTAATGGACTAGCGAATGACACAGATACGCAGTATTTT

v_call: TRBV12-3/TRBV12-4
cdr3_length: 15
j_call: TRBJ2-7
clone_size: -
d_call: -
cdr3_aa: CASKGGVPDSYEQYF
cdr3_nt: TGTGCCAGCAAGGGGGGGGTCCCTGATTCCTACGAGCAGTACTTC

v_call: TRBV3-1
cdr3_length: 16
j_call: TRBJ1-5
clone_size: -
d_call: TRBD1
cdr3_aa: CASSKGATGADQPQHF
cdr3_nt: TGTGCCAGCAGCAAGGGTGCGACAGGGGCGGATCAGCCCCAGCATTTT

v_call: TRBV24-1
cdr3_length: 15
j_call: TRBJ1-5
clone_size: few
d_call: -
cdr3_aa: CATSAATGVDQPQHF
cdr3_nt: TGTGCCACCAGTGCGGCGACAGGTGTCGATCAGCCCCAGCATTTT

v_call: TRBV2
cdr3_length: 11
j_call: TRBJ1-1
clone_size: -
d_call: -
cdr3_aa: CASTRRAEAFF
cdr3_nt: TGTGCCAGCACCCGGAGGGCTGAAGCTTTCTTT

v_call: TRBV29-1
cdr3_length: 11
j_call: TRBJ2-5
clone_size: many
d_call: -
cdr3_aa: CSVAGEETQYF
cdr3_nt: TGCAGCGTTGCGGGGGAAGAGACCCAGTACTTC

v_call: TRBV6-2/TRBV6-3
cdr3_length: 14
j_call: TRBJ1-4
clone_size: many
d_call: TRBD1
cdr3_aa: CASSRQGFNEKLFF
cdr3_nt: TGTGCCAGCAGTAGACAGGGGTTTAATGAAAAACTGTTTTTT

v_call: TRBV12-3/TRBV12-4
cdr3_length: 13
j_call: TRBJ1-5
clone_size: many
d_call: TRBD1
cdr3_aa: CASSRDRYQPQHF
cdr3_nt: TGTGCCAGCAGTCGGGACAGATATCAGCCCCAGCATTTT

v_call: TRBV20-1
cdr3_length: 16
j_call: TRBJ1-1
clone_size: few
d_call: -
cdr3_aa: CSARDLRLGPNTEAFF
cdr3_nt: TGCAGTGCTAGAGATCTTAGATTAGGGCCTAACACTGAAGCTTTCTTT

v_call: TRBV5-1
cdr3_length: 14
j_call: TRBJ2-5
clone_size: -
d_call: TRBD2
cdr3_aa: CASSKERGAETQYF
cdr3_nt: TGCGCCAGCAGCAAGGAGCGGGGGGCAGAGACCCAGTACTTC

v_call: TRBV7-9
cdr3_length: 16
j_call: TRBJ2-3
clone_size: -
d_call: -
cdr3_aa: CASSLRREKRTDTQYF
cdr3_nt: TGTGCCAGCAGCTTACGTCGGGAAAAGAGAACAGATACGCAGTATTTT

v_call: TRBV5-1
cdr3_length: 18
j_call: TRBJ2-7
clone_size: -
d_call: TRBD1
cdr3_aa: CASSFSGTGQLLSYEQYF
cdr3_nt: TGCGCCAGCAGCTTCTCCGGGACAGGGCAACTCCTCAGCTACGAGCAGTACTTC

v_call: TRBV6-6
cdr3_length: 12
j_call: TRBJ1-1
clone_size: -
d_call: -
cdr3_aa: CASSYSTETAFF
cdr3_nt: TGTGCCAGCAGTTACTCGACAGAGACAGCTTTCTTT

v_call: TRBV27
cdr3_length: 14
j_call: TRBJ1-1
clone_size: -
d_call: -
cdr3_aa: CASSLYTSNTEAFF
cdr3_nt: TGTGCCAGCAGTTTATATACGAGTAACACTGAAGCTTTCTTT

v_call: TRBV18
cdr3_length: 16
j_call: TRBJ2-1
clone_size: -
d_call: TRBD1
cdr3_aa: CASSGQGALGNNEQFF
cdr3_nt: TGTGCCAGCTCGGGACAGGGGGCGCTTGGGAACAATGAGCAGTTCTTC

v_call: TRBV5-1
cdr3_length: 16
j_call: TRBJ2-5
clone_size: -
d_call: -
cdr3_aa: CASSAGLGRVEETQYF
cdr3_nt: TGCGCCAGCAGCGCCGGTCTCGGTAGGGTGGAAGAGACCCAGTACTTC

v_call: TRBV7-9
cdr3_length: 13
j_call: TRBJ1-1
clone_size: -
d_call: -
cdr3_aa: CATSGLMNTEAFF
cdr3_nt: TGTGCCACCTCAGGGTTGATGAACACTGAAGCTTTCTTT

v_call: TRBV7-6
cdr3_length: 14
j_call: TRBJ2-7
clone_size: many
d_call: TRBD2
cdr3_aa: CASSLSGKHYEQYF
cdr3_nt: TGTGCCAGCAGTCTCAGCGGGAAGCACTACGAGCAGTACTTC

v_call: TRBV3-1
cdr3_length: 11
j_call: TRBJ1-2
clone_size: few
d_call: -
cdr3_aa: CASSQDTGYTF
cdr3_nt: TGTGCCAGCAGCCAAGATACAGGCTACACCTTC

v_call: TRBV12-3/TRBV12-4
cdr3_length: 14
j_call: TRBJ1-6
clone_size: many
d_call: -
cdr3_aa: CASSLRQGRSPLHF
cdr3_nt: TGTGCCAGCAGTTTAAGGCAGGGGAGGTCACCCCTCCACTTT

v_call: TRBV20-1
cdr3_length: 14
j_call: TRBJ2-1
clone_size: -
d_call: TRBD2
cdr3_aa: CSADRAGGRNEQFF
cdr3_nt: TGCAGTGCTGACCGTGCGGGGGGGCGTAATGAGCAGTTCTTC

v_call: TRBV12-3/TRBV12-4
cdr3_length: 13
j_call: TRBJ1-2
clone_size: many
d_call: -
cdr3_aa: CASSFQGNYGYTF
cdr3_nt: TGTGCCAGCAGTTTCCAGGGAAACTATGGCTACACCTTC

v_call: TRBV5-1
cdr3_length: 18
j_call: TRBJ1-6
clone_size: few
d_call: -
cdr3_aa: CASSFGEDRGMFNSPLHF
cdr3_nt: TGCGCCAGCAGCTTCGGGGAGGACCGGGGGATGTTTAATTCACCCCTCCACTTT

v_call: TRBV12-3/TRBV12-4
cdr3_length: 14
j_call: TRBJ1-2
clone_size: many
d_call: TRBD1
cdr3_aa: CASSFGQGGIGYTF
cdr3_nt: TGTGCCAGCAGTTTTGGACAGGGCGGGATTGGCTACACCTTC

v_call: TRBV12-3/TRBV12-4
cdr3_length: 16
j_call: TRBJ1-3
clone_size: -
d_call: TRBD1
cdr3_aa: CASRGRDRDTGNTIYF
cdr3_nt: TGTGCCAGCAGAGGCCGGGACAGAGATACTGGAAACACCATATATTTT

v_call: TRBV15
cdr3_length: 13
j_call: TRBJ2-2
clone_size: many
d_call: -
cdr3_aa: CATSTKNTGELFF
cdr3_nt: TGTGCCACCAGCACCAAAAACACCGGGGAGCTGTTTTTT

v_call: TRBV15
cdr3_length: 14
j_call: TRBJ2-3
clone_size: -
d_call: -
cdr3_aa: CATRSQSPTDTQYF
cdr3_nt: TGTGCCACCAGAAGTCAGTCCCCCACAGATACGCAGTATTTT

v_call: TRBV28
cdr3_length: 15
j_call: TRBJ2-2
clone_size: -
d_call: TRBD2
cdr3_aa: CAIDATGGNTGELFF
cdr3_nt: TGTGCCATCGATGCGACGGGAGGGAACACCGGGGAGCTGTTTTTT

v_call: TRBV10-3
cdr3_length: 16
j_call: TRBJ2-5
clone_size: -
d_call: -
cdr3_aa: CAISAYYRLTQETQYF
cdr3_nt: TGTGCCATCAGTGCATATTACCGACTGACCCAAGAGACCCAGTACTTC

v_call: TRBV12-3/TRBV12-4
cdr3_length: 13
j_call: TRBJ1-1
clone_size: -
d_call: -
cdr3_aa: CASGGPGNTEAFF
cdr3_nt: TGTGCCAGCGGGGGCCCGGGGAACACTGAAGCTTTCTTT

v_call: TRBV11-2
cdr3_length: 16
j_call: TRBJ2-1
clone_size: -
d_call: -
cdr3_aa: CASSLITQSSYNEQFF
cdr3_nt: TGTGCCAGCAGCTTAATAACACAGAGCTCCTACAATGAGCAGTTCTTC

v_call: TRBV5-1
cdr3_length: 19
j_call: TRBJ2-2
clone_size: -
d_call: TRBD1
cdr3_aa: CASSLSPGTGSQNTGELFF
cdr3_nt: TGCGCCAGCAGCTTAAGTCCCGGGACAGGGTCCCAGAACACCGGGGAGCTGTTTTTT

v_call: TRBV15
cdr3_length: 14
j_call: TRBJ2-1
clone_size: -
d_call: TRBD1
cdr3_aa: CATHRGWGYNEQFF
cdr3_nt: TGTGCCACCCACAGGGGATGGGGCTACAATGAGCAGTTTTTC

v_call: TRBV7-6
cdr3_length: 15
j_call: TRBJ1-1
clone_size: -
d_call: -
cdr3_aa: CASSLERDPHTEAFF
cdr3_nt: TGTGCCAGCAGCTTAGAAAGGGACCCCCACACTGAAGCTTTCTTT

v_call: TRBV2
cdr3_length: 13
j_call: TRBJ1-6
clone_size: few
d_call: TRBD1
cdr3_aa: CASTGQANSPLHF
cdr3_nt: TGTGCCAGCACGGGACAGGCGAATTCACCCCTCCACTTT

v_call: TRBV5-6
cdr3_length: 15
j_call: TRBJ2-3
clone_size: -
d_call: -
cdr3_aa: CASSLSDRRKDTQYF
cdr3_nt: TGTGCCAGCAGCTTGTCTGACAGGAGGAAAGATACGCAGTATTTT

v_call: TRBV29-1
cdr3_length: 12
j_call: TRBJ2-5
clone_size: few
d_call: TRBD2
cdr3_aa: CSVRLAEETQYF
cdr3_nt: TGCAGCGTCCGACTAGCGGAAGAGACCCAGTACTTC

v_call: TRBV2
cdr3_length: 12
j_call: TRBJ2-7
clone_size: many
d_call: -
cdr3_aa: CASSGPAYEQYF
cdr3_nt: TGTGCCAGCAGTGGTCCCGCCTACGAGCAGTACTTC

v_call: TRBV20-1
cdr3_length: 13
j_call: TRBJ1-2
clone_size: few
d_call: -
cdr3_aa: CSARLGTLSGYTF
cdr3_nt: TGCAGTGCTCGCCTCGGGACGCTCTCTGGCTACACCTTC

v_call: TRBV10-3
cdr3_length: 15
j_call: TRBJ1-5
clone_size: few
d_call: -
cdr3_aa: CAISPSDRSNQPQHF
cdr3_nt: TGTGCCATCAGTCCCTCTGACAGGTCCAATCAGCCCCAGCATTTT